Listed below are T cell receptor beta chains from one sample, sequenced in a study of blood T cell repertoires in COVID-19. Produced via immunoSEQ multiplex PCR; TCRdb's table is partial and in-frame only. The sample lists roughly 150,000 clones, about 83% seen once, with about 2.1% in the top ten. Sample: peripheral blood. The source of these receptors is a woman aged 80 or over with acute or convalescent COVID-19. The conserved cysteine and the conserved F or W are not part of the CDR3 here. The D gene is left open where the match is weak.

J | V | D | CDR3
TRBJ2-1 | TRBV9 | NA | ASSVEGVTYNEQF
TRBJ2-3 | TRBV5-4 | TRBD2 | ASSPGGPSPTDTQY
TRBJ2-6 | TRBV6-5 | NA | ASGHPLSGANVLT
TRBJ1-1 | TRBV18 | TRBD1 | ASSPTGGYEAF
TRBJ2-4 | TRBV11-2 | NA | ASSIKGVLAKNIQY
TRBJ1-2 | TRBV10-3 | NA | AISSQVNYGYT
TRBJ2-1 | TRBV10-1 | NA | ASPTGSGEQF
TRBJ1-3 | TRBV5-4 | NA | ASSLAGIYSGNTIY
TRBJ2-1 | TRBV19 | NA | ASRTGIEQF
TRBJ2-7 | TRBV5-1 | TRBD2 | ASWSGLAGGDEQY
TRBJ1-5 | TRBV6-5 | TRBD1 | ASRLTGQGQPQH
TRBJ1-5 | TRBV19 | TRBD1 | ASKGQGAGSNQPQH